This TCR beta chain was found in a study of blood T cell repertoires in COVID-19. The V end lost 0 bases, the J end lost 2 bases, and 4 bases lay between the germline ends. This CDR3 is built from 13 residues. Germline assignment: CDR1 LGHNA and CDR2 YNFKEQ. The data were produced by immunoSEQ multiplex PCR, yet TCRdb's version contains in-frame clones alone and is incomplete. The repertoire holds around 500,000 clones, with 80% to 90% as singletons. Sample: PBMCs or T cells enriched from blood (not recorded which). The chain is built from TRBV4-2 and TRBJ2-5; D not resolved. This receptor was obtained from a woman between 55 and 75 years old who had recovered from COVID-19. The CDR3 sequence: CASSQDQQETQYF. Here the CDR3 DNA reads TGTGCCAGCAGCCAAGATCAACAAGAGACCCAGTACTTC.